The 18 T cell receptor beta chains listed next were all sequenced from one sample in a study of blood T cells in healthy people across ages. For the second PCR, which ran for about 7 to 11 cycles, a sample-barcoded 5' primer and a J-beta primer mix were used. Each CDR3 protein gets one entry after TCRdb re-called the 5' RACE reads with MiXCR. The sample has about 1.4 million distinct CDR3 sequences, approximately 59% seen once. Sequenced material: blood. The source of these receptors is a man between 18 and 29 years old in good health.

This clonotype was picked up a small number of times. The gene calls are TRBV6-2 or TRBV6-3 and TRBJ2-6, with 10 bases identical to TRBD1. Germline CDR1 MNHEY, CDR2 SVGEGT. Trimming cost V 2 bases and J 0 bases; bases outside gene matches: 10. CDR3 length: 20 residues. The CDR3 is CASSYLTGTGATSGANVLTF. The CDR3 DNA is TGTGCCAGCAGTTACCTAACCGGGACAGGGGCTACCTCTGGGGCCAACGTCCTGACTTTC.

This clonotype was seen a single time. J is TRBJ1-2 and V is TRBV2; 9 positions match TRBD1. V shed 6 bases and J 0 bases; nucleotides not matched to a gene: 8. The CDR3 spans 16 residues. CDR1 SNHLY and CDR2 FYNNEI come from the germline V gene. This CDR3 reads CASSLGQGSSNYGYTF. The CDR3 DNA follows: TGTGCCAGCAGCCTCGGACAGGGGAGTTCTAACTATGGCTACACCTTC.

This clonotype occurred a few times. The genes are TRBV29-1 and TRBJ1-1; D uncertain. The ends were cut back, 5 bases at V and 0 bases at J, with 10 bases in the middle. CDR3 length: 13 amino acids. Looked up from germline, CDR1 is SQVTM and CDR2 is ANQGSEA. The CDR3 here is CSVSGILNTEAFF. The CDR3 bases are TGCAGCGTTTCCGGGATCCTGAACACTGAAGCTTTCTTT.

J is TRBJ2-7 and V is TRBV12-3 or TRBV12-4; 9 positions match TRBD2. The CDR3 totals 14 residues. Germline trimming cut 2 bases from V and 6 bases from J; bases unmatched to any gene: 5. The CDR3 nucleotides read TGTGCCAGCAGTTTAATAGCGGGAGTAGGCGAGCAGTACTTC. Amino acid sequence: CASSLIAGVGEQYF.

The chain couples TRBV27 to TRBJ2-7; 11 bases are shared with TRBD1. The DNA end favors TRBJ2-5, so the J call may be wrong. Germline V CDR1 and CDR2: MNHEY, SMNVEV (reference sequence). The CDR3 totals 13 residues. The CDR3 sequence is CASRTGGLETQYF. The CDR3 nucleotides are TGTGCCAGTAGGACAGGGGGCCTAGAGACCCAGTACTTC.

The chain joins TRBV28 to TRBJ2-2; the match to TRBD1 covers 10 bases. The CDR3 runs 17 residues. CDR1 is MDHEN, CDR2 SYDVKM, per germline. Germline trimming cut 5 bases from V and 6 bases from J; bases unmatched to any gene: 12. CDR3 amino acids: CASSAPADRGSPGELFF. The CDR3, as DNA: TGTGCCAGCAGTGCTCCCGCGGACAGGGGGTCCCCCGGGGAGCTGTTTTTT.

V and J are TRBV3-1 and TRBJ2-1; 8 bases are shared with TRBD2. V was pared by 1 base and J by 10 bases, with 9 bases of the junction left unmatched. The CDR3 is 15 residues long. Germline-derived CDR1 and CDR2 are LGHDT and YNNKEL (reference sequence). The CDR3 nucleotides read TGTGCCAGCAGCCAAGGGGGAGCGGGAGTCGGCGAGCAGTTCTTC. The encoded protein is CASSQGGAGVGEQFF.

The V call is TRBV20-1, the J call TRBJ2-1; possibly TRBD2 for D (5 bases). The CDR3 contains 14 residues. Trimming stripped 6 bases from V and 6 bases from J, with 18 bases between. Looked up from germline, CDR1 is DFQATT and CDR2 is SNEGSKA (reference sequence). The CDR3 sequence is CSAIESGGPNEQFF. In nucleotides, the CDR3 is TGCAGTGCCATAGAGAGCGGTGGCCCCAATGAGCAGTTCTTC.

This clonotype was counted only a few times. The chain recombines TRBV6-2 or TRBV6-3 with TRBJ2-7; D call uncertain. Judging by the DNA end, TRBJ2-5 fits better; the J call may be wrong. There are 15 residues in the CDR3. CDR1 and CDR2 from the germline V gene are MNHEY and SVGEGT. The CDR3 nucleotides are TGTGCCAGCAGTCGCGAGCTAGATACCCAAGAGACCCAGTACTTC. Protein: CASSRELDTQETQYF.

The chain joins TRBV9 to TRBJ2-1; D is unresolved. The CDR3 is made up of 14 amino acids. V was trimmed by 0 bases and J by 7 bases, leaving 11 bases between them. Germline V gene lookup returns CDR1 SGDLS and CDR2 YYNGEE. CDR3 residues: CASSVVSRQNEQFF. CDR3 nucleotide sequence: TGTGCCAGCAGCGTAGTTTCTAGGCAGAATGAGCAGTTCTTC.

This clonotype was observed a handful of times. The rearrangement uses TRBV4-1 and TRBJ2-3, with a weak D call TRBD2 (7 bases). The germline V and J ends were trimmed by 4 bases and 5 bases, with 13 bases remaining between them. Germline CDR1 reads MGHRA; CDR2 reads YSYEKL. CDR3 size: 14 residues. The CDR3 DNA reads TGCGCCAGCAGCCCAAAGGGGGGGATAGATACGCAGTATTTT. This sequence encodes CASSPKGGIDTQYF.

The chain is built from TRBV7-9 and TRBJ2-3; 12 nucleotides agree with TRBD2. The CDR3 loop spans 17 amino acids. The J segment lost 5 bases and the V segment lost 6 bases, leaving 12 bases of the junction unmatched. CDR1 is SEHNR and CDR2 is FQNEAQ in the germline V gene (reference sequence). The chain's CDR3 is CASRSTRPGLAGDTQYF. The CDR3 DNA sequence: TGTGCCAGCAGGAGCACCCGACCGGGACTAGCGGGAGATACGCAGTATTTT. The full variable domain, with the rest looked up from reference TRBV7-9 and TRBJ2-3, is DTGVSQNPRHKITKRGQNVTFRCDPISEHNRLYWYRQTLGQGPEFLTYFQNEAQLEKSRLLSDRFSAERPKGSFSTLEIQRTEQGDSAMYLCASRSTRPGLAGDTQYFGPGTRLTVL.

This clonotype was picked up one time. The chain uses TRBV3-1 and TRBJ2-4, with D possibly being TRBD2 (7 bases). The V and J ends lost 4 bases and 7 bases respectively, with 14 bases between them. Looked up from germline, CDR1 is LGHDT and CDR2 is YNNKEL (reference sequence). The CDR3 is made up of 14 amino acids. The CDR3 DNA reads TGTGCCAGCAGCCCACAGGGAGGGATCAACATTCAGTACTTC. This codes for CASSPQGGINIQYF.

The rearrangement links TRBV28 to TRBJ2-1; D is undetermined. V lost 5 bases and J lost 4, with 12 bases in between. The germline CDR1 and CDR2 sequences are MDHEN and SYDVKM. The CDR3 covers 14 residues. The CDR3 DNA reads TGTGCCAGCAGTCAACCGACCCATTACAATGAGCAGTTCTTC. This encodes CASSQPTHYNEQFF.

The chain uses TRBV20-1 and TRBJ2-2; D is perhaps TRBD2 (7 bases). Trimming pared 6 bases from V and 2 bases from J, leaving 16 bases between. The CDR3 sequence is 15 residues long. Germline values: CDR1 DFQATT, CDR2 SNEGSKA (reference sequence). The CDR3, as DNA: TGCAGTGCCCCCCGGCGGGGGCCAAACACCGGGGAGCTGTTTTTT. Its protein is CSAPRRGPNTGELFF.

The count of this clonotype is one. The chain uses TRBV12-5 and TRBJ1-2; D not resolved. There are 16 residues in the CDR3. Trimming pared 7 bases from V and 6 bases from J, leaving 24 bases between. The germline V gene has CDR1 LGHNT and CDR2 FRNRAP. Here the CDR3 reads CASAITALLEENGYTF. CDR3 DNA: TGTGCTAGTGCCATAACCGCCCTACTTGAGGAAAATGGCTACACCTTC.

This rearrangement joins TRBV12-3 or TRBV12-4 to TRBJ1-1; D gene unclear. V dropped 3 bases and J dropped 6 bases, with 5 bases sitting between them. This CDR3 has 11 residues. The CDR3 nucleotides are TGTGCCAGCAGTTTCGGGTCTGAAGCTTTCTTT. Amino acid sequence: CASSFGSEAFF.

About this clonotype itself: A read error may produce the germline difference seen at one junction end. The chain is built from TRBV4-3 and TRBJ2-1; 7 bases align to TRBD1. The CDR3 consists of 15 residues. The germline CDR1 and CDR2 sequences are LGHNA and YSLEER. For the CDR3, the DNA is TGCGCCAGTAGCCACATCACAGGGGTTAACAATGAGCAGTTCTTC. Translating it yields CASSHITGVNNEQFF.